This T cell receptor (beta chain) was identified during a study of cytomegalovirus exposure and HLA in healthy donors. The sample holds one count of this clone. Its cognate antigen is unknown. Trimming removed 6 bases from V and 1 base from J, with 6 bases in between. The CDR3 contains 11 residues. The germline V gene encodes CDR1 SQVTM and CDR2 ANQGSEA. PCR primers comprised 60 Vbeta and 13 Jbeta primers. Original methodology: Among the unique TCR beta chains that a later analysis counted, about 81 million in all, 10 million to 13 million were shared. Profiled with immunoSEQ multiplex PCR; TCRdb holds only in-frame clones, not every one. V, J and clone size derive from that table, while D and trimming were established from the DNA sequence. The data show some 180,000 clones, 65% to 90% seen once. Regarding the study as a whole: A later analysis showed that HLA-associated TCR beta chains had undergone more clonal expansion than equally common others.

Sequences were obtained from PBMCs. The chain couples TRBV29-1 to TRBJ1-1, with D unclear. This receptor was identified in a woman aged 45 to 65 in good health and CMV-seronegative. The CDR3 nucleotides read TGCAGCGTATCTACGAACACTGAAGCTTTCTTT. It specifies CSVSTNTEAFF. Drawing the rest from reference TRBV29-1 and TRBJ1-1, the complete variable domain is SAVISQKPSRDICQRGTSLTIQCQVDSQVTMMFWYRQQPGQSLTLIATANQGSEATYESGFVIDKFPISRPNLTFSTLTVSNMSPEDSSIYLCSVSTNTEAFFGQGTRLTVV.